This T cell receptor beta chain was retrieved from a study of cytomegalovirus exposure and HLA in healthy donors. Findings and limits, study-wide: The study listed 150 to 200 cytomegalovirus-associated TCR beta chains. After further analysis at a later stage, 16,951 TCR beta sequences were associated with HLA alleles at 0.05 false discovery rate. Whilst most TCR sequences proved rare, a subset of public TCRs occurred across many donors.

Points on this clone: Its antigen is as yet unknown.

With V trimmed by 5 bases and J by 3 bases, 9 bases remained unmatched. The CDR3 contains 16 residues. CDR1 and CDR2 from the germline V gene are LNHNV and YYDKDF (reference sequence). PCR employed 60 Vbeta and 13 Jbeta primers. Sequencing used immunoSEQ multiplex PCR; TCRdb keeps in-frame clones, though not all of them. The sample has 210,000 or so clones, around 85% seen once; the top ten hold roughly 1.3%. V gene TRBV15 combines with J gene TRBJ2-7, with 11 nucleotides matching TRBD2. Sequencing was carried out using PBMCs. The TCR comes from a human donor in good health. CDR3 coding DNA: TGTGCCACCAGCTTTTGGACCGGGACTAGCGGCTACGAGCAGTACTTC. Its protein is CATSFWTGTSGYEQYF. Full variable domain (rest looked up from reference TRBV15 and TRBJ2-7): DAMVIQNPRYQVTQFGKPVTLSCSQTLNHNVMYWYQQKSSQAPKLLFHYYDKDFNNEADTPDNFQSRRPNTSFCFLDIRSPGLGDTAMYLCATSFWTGTSGYEQYFGPGTRLTVT.